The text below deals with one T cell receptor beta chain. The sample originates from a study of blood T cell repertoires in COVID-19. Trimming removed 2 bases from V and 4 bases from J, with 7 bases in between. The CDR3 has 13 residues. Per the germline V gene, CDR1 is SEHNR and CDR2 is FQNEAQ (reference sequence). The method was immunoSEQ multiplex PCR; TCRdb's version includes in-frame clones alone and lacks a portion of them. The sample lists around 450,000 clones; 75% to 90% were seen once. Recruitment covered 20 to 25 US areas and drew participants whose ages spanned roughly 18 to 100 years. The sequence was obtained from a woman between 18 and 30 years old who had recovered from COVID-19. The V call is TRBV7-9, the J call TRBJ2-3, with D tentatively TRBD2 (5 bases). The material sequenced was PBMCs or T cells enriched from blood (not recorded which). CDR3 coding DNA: TGTGCCAGCAGCTTAAACGGGGCAGATACGCAGTATTTT. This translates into CASSLNGADTQYF.